This TCR beta chain originates from a study of blood T cell repertoires in COVID-19. Across the whole study: Nucleic acid was either cDNA or gDNA, and it came from T cells, B-cell-depleted T cells, or PBMCs.

The CDR3 loop spans 15 amino acids. Germline CDR1 reads SGDLS; CDR2 reads YYNGEE. V was clipped by 0 bases and J by 2 bases, with 10 bases between them. Libraries were prepared by immunoSEQ multiplex PCR; TCRdb keeps only in-frame clonotypes and omits some of them. The sample contains approximately 350,000 clones, approximately 92% of which appear only once. The chain uses TRBV9 and TRBJ2-3; a possible D gene is TRBD2 (5 bases). The TCR originated in a man aged 18 to 29 who had recovered from COVID-19. Sequencing input: PBMCs or T cells enriched from blood (not recorded which). For the CDR3, the DNA is TGTGCCAGCAGCGTAGCGTGGCGGGCCACAGATACGCAGTATTTT. As protein: CASSVAWRATDTQYF.